The entry that follows covers one T cell receptor (beta chain) sequence. Seattle patients were enrolled during active infection and followed longitudinally. The CDR3 has 15 residues. Trimming cost V 2 bases and J 3 bases; bases outside gene matches: 2. CDR1 SGHRS and CDR2 YFSETQ come from the germline V gene. The sample originates from a study of blood T cell repertoires in COVID-19. In the study overall: From the United States, Italy and Spain came samples of acute and convalescent COVID-19. T cells, B-cell-depleted T cells, or PBMCs provided the cDNA or gDNA that served as material.

Original analysis: Counts of nucleated cells, estimated from reference gene primer amplification, were obtained. Repertoires were generated with immunoSEQ multiplex PCR, while TCRdb's copy carries only in-frame clones and drops some. D and trimming come from the DNA, and the V and J calls and clone size come from that table. The sample lists about 55,000 clones, under 90% occurring once. The clonotype comes from an older man with COVID-19, enrolled during active disease. The J gene is TRBJ2-1, the V gene TRBV5-1; 10 bases line up with TRBD1. Sequenced sample: peripheral blood. CDR3 residues: CASSFRDRGYNEQFF. CDR3 DNA: TGCGCCAGCAGCTTCCGGGACAGGGGCTACAATGAGCAGTTCTTC.